Shown below are 5 T cell receptor beta chains from a single sample sequenced in a study of T cell responses to AZD1222 COVID-19 vaccine. Clones were read by immunoSEQ multiplex PCR, and TCRdb kept only the in-frame ones, dropping some. The table records 150,000 to 200,000 clones, around 94% of them present only once. Sequencing used peripheral blood, obtained on day 0 of AZD1222 vaccination. Source of these receptors: an adult in good health.

This clone was detected only once. This chain links TRBV28 with TRBJ1-2; 9 bases match TRBD1. Germline CDR1 is MDHEN and CDR2 is SYDVKM. The junction had 8 bases not matched to a gene; V was cut back by 3 bases and J by 6 bases. CDR3 size: 15 residues. The CDR3 region is CASSLAGTGRHGYTF. In nucleotides, the CDR3 is TGTGCCAGCAGTTTGGCCGGGACAGGGAGACATGGCTACACCTTC.

CDR3 amino acids: CASRASFCYNEQFF. CDR3 bases: TGTGCAAGTCGGGCTAGCTTCTGCTACAATGAGCAGTTCTTC. The rearrangement joins TRBV12-2 to TRBJ2-1; the table's D gene call, TRBD2, was not cross checked with the DNA. TRBV12-2 is a pseudogene. The length of the CDR3 is 14 residues.

The V gene is TRBV24-1, the J gene TRBJ2-2, with a tentative D call TRBD1 (5 bases). Germline V CDR1 and CDR2: KGHDR, SFDVKD. V dropped 2 bases and J dropped 0 bases, with 9 bases sitting between them. This CDR3 spans 16 amino acids. CDR3 in amino acids: CATSDWTFPNTGELFF. The CDR3 DNA is TGTGCCACCAGTGATTGGACATTCCCGAACACCGGGGAGCTGTTTTTT.

The genes are TRBV4-2 and TRBJ1-5, with D perhaps TRBD1 (5 bases). The germline V and J ends were trimmed by 0 bases and 5 bases, with 14 bases remaining between them. The germline CDR1 and CDR2 sequences are LGHNA and YNFKEQ. CDR3 length: 16 residues. CDR3 DNA sequence: TGTGCCAGCAGCCAAGAGGGGGGGTCAGTGGATCAGCCCCAGCATTTT. This encodes CASSQEGGSVDQPQHF.

V and J are TRBV19 and TRBJ2-6; D perhaps matches TRBD1 (5 bases). CDR1 LNHDA and CDR2 SQIVND come from the germline V gene (reference sequence). V was trimmed by 6 bases and J by 0 bases, leaving 15 bases between them. The CDR3 contains 17 residues. The CDR3 sequence: CASRLTERASGANVLTF. For the CDR3, the DNA is TGTGCCAGTAGGCTGACAGAAAGAGCCTCTGGGGCCAACGTCCTGACTTTC.